The clone carrying this T cell receptor (beta chain) was seen a few times. The CDR3 is made up of 13 amino acids. The germline CDR1 and CDR2 sequences are SGHKS and YYEKEE (reference sequence). V was cut by 0 bases and J by 3 bases, with 7 bases left in between. Treatment meaning: randomized to nivolumab then ipilimumab (arm A) or the reverse (arm B). No patient had prior DNA-damaging chemotherapy. From thawed PBMCs, live CD3+CD8+ cells negative for CD19 and CD56 were sorted. The data belong to a study of sequential checkpoint blockade in melanoma. About the study: First-line arms were nivolumab then ipilimumab, or the reverse, randomized 1:1.

Sequencing used immunoSEQ multiplex PCR; TCRdb keeps in-frame clones, though not all of them. The sample records fewer than 15,000 clones, roughly 80% being singletons. Here the sequenced sample was CD8+ T cells sorted from blood (inferred from file names), taken from a patient given nivolumab and ipilimumab in sequence. This sequence originates from a human donor with melanoma. The rearrangement uses TRBV5-5 and TRBJ2-7; D not resolved. CDR3 DNA sequence: TGTGCCAGCAGCTTGGAGGCTAGCTACGAGCAGTACTTC. It specifies CASSLEASYEQYF.